The 28 T cell receptor beta chains below all came from one sample that was sequenced in a study of cytomegalovirus exposure and HLA in healthy donors. In the PCR, 60 Vbeta and 13 Jbeta primers were used. Libraries were prepared by immunoSEQ multiplex PCR; TCRdb keeps only in-frame clonotypes and omits some of them. This sample yields over 150,000 clones, of which 70% to 80% are seen a single time; 1.3% belongs to the top ten. Sequenced sample: PBMCs. All receptors derive from a woman aged 45-65 years in good health and CMV-seronegative.

This chain connects TRBV28 to TRBJ2-2, with TRBD1 matching 9 bases. This CDR3 comprises 16 residues. Germline V gene sequence: CDR1 MDHEN, CDR2 SYDVKM. V lost 7 bases to trimming and J lost 6 bases; unmatched junction nucleotides: 12. CDR3 loop: CASNPPQGALAGELFF. CDR3 in DNA: TGTGCCAGCAATCCTCCACAGGGGGCTCTGGCCGGGGAGCTGTTTTTT.

V is TRBV27 and J is TRBJ1-1; the D gene is possibly TRBD1 (5 bases). The CDR3 is 14 amino acids. The V end lost 6 bases, the J end lost 1 base, and 12 bases lay between the germline ends. CDR1 MNHEY and CDR2 SMNVEV come from the germline V gene (reference sequence). CDR3 region: CASRTGLENTEAFF. The CDR3, as DNA: TGTGCCAGCAGGACGGGACTCGAGAACACTGAAGCTTTCTTT.

This rearrangement joins TRBV5-5 to TRBJ1-2; the D gene is possibly TRBD1 (5 bases). Trimming cost V 0 bases and J 4 bases, with 7 bases left between them. Germline loops: CDR1 SGHKS, CDR2 YYEKEE (reference sequence). The CDR3 runs to 13 residues. The CDR3 bases are TGTGCCAGCAGCTTGGCACAGGCCTATGGCTACACCTTC. This codes for CASSLAQAYGYTF.

The chain has TRBV18 and TRBJ1-5, with D unresolved. Trimming pared 2 bases from V and 4 bases from J, leaving 6 bases between. The CDR3 loop spans 13 amino acids. Germline values: CDR1 KGHSH, CDR2 LQKENI. The chain's CDR3 is CASSPSGNQPQHF. In DNA form, the CDR3 reads TGTGCCAGCTCACCATCGGGAAATCAGCCCCAGCATTTT.

This rearrangement joins TRBV4-3 to TRBJ2-2, with TRBD1 identical over 9 bases. The CDR3 totals 15 residues. Germline lookup yields CDR1 LGHNA and CDR2 YSLEER. V dropped 5 bases and J dropped 7; count of bases not matched to a gene: 8. The CDR3 DNA sequence: TGCGCCAGCAGCAGGGGGACAGGGCGGATCGGGGAGCTGTTTTTT. It specifies CASSRGTGRIGELFF.

The V gene is TRBV7-2, the J gene TRBJ1-6; TRBD1 agrees at 10 bases. The CDR3 covers 15 residues. Germline CDR1 and CDR2: SGHTA and FQGNSA. The V segment lost 3 bases and the J segment 10 bases; nucleotides outside the gene matches: 6. The DNA of the CDR3 is TGTGCCAGCAGCTTGACCGGGACAGGGGTGTCACCCCTCCACTTT. As protein: CASSLTGTGVSPLHF.

V usage is TRBV28 and J usage is TRBJ1-1; the D is unclear. The CDR3 spans 14 residues. The germline V gene has CDR1 MDHEN and CDR2 SYDVKM. The V and J ends lost 3 bases and 7 bases respectively, with 15 bases between them. CDR3 bases: TGTGCCAGCAGTTTTGTGGAGGGCGAAAGTGAAGCTTTCTTT. Translating it yields CASSFVEGESEAFF. Using reference TRBV28 and TRBJ1-1 for the parts outside the CDR3, the full variable domain is DVKVTQSSRYLVKRTGEKVFLECVQDMDHENMFWYRQDPGLGLRLIYFSYDVKMKEKGDIPEGYSVSREKKERFSLILESASTNQTSMYLCASSFVEGESEAFFGQGTRLTVV.

CDR3 loop: CASSLRGGQGGYEQYF. The CDR3, as DNA: TGTGCCAGCAGCTTGAGAGGTGGACAGGGAGGTTACGAGCAGTACTTC. The V call is TRBV7-2, the J call TRBJ2-7; 8 bases match TRBD1. V lost 3 bases, J lost 4 bases, and 11 bases stayed unmatched. Germline V lookup: CDR1 SGHTA, CDR2 FQGNSA. The length of the CDR3 is 16 residues.

The gene calls are TRBV6-5 and TRBJ2-7, with 7 bases identical to TRBD2. The CDR3 sequence is 13 residues long. Germline-derived CDR1 and CDR2 are MNHEY and SVGAGI. V lost 6 bases, J lost 2 bases, and 4 bases stayed unmatched. CDR3 in DNA: TGTGCCAGCAGCCGGGAGGAGACCTACGAGCAGTACTTC. It specifies CASSREETYEQYF.

This rearrangement joins TRBV4-2 to TRBJ2-2; 7 bases are shared with TRBD1. Germline V gene sequence: CDR1 LGHNA, CDR2 YNFKEQ. The CDR3 sequence is 17 residues long. V was pared by 3 bases and J by 0 bases, with 7 bases of the junction left unmatched. This CDR3 is CASSHIDRVTNTGELFF. CDR3 in DNA: TGTGCCAGCAGCCACATCGACAGGGTAACGAACACCGGGGAGCTGTTTTTT.

The CDR3 here is CASSEQGGGTGELFF. The CDR3 DNA is TGTGCCAGCAGTGAACAAGGGGGTGGCACCGGGGAGCTGTTTTTT. This chain joins TRBV6-1 and TRBJ2-2, with D maybe TRBD1 (6 bases). Germline-derived CDR1 and CDR2 are MNHNS and SASEGT. V was trimmed by 2 bases and J by 4 bases, leaving 11 bases between them. CDR3 length: 15 residues.

J is TRBJ2-3 and V is TRBV19; 8 bases are a match to TRBD1. The germline CDR1 and CDR2 sequences are LNHDA and SQIVND (reference sequence). The CDR3 loop spans 14 amino acids. Losses at the gene ends were 6 bases for V and 4 bases for J; bases not matched to a gene: 6. This CDR3 is CASSSYRGADTQYF. The CDR3 DNA reads as TGTGCCAGTAGCAGTTACAGGGGGGCAGATACGCAGTATTTT.

The V and J genes are TRBV15 and TRBJ2-7, with TRBD2 identical over 7 bases. Germline V gives CDR1 LNHNV, CDR2 YYDKDF (reference sequence). The CDR3 sequence is 15 residues long. The V and J ends lost 1 base and 0 bases, in that order; junction bases with no gene match: 3. CDR3 DNA sequence: TGTGCCACCAGCAGAGGTAGCGGGTCCTCCTACGAGCAGTACTTC. It is translated as CATSRGSGSSYEQYF.

This chain joins TRBV5-1 and TRBJ2-3; 7 nucleotides align to TRBD2. J was trimmed by 6 bases and V by 4 bases; bases with no gene match: 14. The CDR3 covers 16 residues. Germline V gene lookup returns CDR1 SGHRS and CDR2 YFSETQ. The CDR3 region is CASSATSSGSLDTQYF. CDR3 in DNA: TGCGCCAGCAGCGCTACCTCTAGCGGCTCCCTGGATACGCAGTATTTT.

The chain is built from TRBV30 and TRBJ1-4; D unclear. Trimming took 3 bases from V and 4 from J, leaving 6 bases between them. Germline V gives CDR1 GTSNPN, CDR2 SVGIG (reference sequence). CDR3 length: 12 amino acids. The CDR3 sequence: CAWRERNEKLFF. Written as DNA, the CDR3 is TGTGCCTGGAGAGAGCGTAATGAAAAACTGTTTTTT.

This clone was seen once. The chain has TRBV4-3 and TRBJ1-4; D is unclear. The V gene's germline CDR1 is LGHNA and CDR2 YSLEER. This CDR3 region has 15 residues. V was trimmed by 0 bases and J by 10 bases, leaving 15 bases between them. The CDR3 here is CASSQDGTGRGKLFF. The CDR3 DNA is TGCGCCAGCAGCCAAGACGGAACGGGGAGAGGAAAACTGTTTTTT.

This rearrangement joins TRBV7-9 to TRBJ2-5, with 12 bases aligning to TRBD2. There are 16 residues in the CDR3. Germline-derived CDR1 and CDR2 are SEHNR and FQNEAQ (reference sequence). Trimming removed 0 bases from V and 5 bases from J; junction bases left unmatched: 4. The CDR3 sequence: CASSLALAGGLETQYF. The CDR3 nucleotides are TGTGCCAGCAGCTTAGCGCTAGCGGGGGGGCTTGAGACCCAGTACTTC.

The genes are TRBV7-2 and TRBJ1-4; 8 bases line up with TRBD1. Per the germline V gene, CDR1 is SGHTA and CDR2 is FQGNSA. The junction had 7 bases not matched to a gene; V was cut back by 5 bases and J by 5 bases. This CDR3 region has 15 residues. The CDR3 sequence: CASSPWTGPNEKLFF. The CDR3 DNA reads as TGTGCCAGCAGCCCATGGACAGGGCCAAATGAAAAACTGTTTTTT.

The chain combines TRBV4-3 with TRBJ1-1, with no clear D. CDR3 length equals 14 residues. V lost 1 base and J 6 bases, leaving 12 bases between the germline ends. Per germline, CDR1 LGHNA and CDR2 YSLEER. In nucleotides, the CDR3 is TGCGCCAGCAGCCAAGCCGAGTGGTTCCCTGAAGCTTTCTTT. It encodes CASSQAEWFPEAFF.

This clone has a single count. The rearrangement joins TRBV6-6 to TRBJ2-7; a weak D match, TRBD2 (6 bases). V was cut by 0 bases and J by 0 bases, with 9 bases left in between. The CDR3 totals 15 residues. Germline lookup yields CDR1 MNHNY and CDR2 SVGAGI (reference sequence). The CDR3 nucleotides are TGTGCCAGCAGTTACTCCCGCGGGGACTCCTACGAGCAGTACTTC. Translation: CASSYSRGDSYEQYF.

This sequence joins TRBV11-2 and TRBJ2-1, with 10 bases identical to TRBD1. V was pared by 6 bases and J by 7 bases, with 12 bases of the junction left unmatched. The CDR3 has 16 amino acids. CDR1 is SGHAT, CDR2 FQNNGV, per germline. This CDR3 is CASSAKTGQGRNEQFF. For the CDR3, the DNA is TGTGCCAGCAGTGCAAAGACGGGACAGGGGAGGAATGAGCAGTTCTTC.

The V gene is TRBV28, the J gene TRBJ2-3; possibly TRBD1 for D (6 bases). V lost 7 bases and J lost 2, with 16 bases in between. The germline CDR1 and CDR2 sequences are MDHEN and SYDVKM. The CDR3 contains 15 residues. The CDR3 loop is CASTGQSPITDTQYF. The CDR3 DNA follows: TGTGCCAGCACCGGACAGTCCCCTATCACAGATACGCAGTATTTT.

V gene TRBV5-1 combines with J gene TRBJ2-7; TRBD1 aligns across 8 bases. The CDR3 is 13 residues long. The germline V gene has CDR1 SGHRS and CDR2 YFSETQ. The junction had 6 bases not matched to a gene; V was cut back by 4 bases and J by 6 bases. CDR3 protein: CASSTDREVEQYF. Here the CDR3 DNA reads TGCGCCAGCAGCACGGACAGGGAAGTCGAGCAGTACTTC.

The chain links TRBV19 to TRBJ2-7; 8 bases agree with TRBD1. The junction had 3 bases not matched to a gene; V was cut back by 0 bases and J by 2 bases. The CDR3 has 15 amino acids. Germline loops: CDR1 LNHDA, CDR2 SQIVND (reference sequence). CDR3 amino acids: CASSIDGTGAYEQYF. In DNA form, the CDR3 reads TGTGCCAGTAGTATAGATGGGACAGGAGCCTACGAGCAGTACTTC.

This clone has a handful of counts. J is TRBJ1-2 and V is TRBV28; 7 bases map to TRBD1. The ends lost 4 bases at V and 5 bases at J; junction bases unmatched: 4. CDR1 and CDR2 (germline): MDHEN, SYDVKM. This CDR3 has 13 amino acids. The CDR3, as DNA: TGTGCCAGCAGTTCCAGACAGGGATATGGCTACACCTTC. This encodes CASSSRQGYGYTF.

The sample holds a few counts of this clone. The chain is built from TRBV6-6 and TRBJ2-7; 8 positions agree with TRBD2. The CDR3 sequence is 12 residues long. CDR1 is MNHNY, CDR2 SVGAGI, per germline (reference sequence). V lost 7 bases to trimming and J lost 6 bases; unmatched junction nucleotides: 5. The CDR3 region is CASKREGREQYF. The CDR3 DNA reads TGTGCCAGCAAACGGGAGGGGCGCGAGCAGTACTTC.

This chain connects TRBV7-2 to TRBJ2-3; no firm D call. The germline V and J ends were trimmed by 2 bases and 6 bases, with 9 bases remaining between them. The CDR3 consists of 13 residues. Germline-derived CDR1 and CDR2 are SGHTA and FQGNSA. The CDR3 DNA follows: TGTGCCAGCAGCTTAAGAGGAGTGGATACGCAGTATTTT. The encoded protein is CASSLRGVDTQYF.

V and J are TRBV6-5 and TRBJ2-1, with 7 positions matching TRBD1. Germline CDR1 is MNHEY and CDR2 is SVGAGI. The CDR3 runs 16 residues. The trim removed 2 bases at V and 9 bases at J, leaving 13 bases unmatched. In DNA, the CDR3 is TGTGCCAGCAGTTACGGGGTAAAGGGGGCTCATGGTGAGCAGTTCTTC. Translated, it gives CASSYGVKGAHGEQFF.